The 19 T cell receptor beta chains below were found in one sample sequenced in a study of brain T cells in children with intractable seizures. This table comes from immunoSEQ multiplex PCR, and its TCRdb copy is limited to in-frame clones, with some not included. The sample has tens of thousands of clones, about 96% seen once. Sequences were derived from peripheral blood, sampled at surgery. The receptors were sampled from a boy in the first two years of life with focal cortical dysplasia and intractable seizures.

The CDR3: CASSLSWVAGPDTQYF. The CDR3, as DNA: TGTGCCAGCAGCTTATCTTGGGTAGCGGGGCCAGATACGCAGTATTTT. The chain employs TRBV11-2 and TRBJ2-3, with 8 bases identical to TRBD2. Germline values: CDR1 SGHAT, CDR2 FQNNGV. Losses at the gene ends were 2 bases for V and 4 bases for J; bases not matched to a gene: 8. The CDR3 covers 16 residues.

The chain is built from TRBV5-5 and TRBJ1-4; D unresolved. The germline V and J ends were trimmed by 0 bases and 0 bases, with 3 bases remaining between them. CDR3 length: 14 residues. The germline V gene encodes CDR1 SGHKS and CDR2 YYEKEE (reference sequence). The CDR3 region has the DNA TGTGCCAGCAGCTTGGTGGCAACTAATGAAAAACTGTTTTTT. This gives the protein CASSLVATNEKLFF.

CDR3 bases: TGCGCCAGCAGCTTGGGCGGGGGCGGTGTCGGTGAGCAGTTCTTC. It specifies CASSLGGGGVGEQFF. The genes are TRBV5-1 and TRBJ2-1; D is possibly TRBD2 (7 bases). The CDR3 extends over 15 amino acids. V gave up 0 bases and J gave up 9 bases, with 16 bases separating them. The germline V gene encodes CDR1 SGHRS and CDR2 YFSETQ.

This clone was seen only a few times. The genes are TRBV11-2 and TRBJ1-5; D not certain. Germline CDR1 is SGHAT and CDR2 is FQNNGV. This CDR3 comprises 13 residues. V lost 1 base to trimming and J lost 6 bases, with 7 bases between them. The CDR3 DNA follows: TGTGCCAGCAGCTTAGTGATCGGTCAGCCCCAGCATTTT. Encoded protein: CASSLVIGQPQHF.

The chain couples TRBV2 to TRBJ1-2; 7 nucleotides align to TRBD1. The CDR3 runs 16 residues. J gave up 4 bases and V 2 bases, and 10 bases lay outside the gene matches. Germline V gene lookup returns CDR1 SNHLY and CDR2 FYNNEI. The CDR3 here is CASSEQPAAGGYGYTF. The CDR3 DNA reads as TGTGCCAGCAGTGAACAACCGGCGGCAGGGGGCTATGGCTACACCTTC. Full variable domain (remainder filled in from reference TRBV2 and TRBJ1-2): EPEVTQTPSHQVTQMGQEVILRCVPISNHLYFYWYRQILGQKVEFLVSFYNNEISEKSEIFDDQFSVERPDGSNFTLKIRSTKLEDSAMYFCASSEQPAAGGYGYTFGSGTRLTVV.

The rearrangement links TRBV3-1 (or the pseudogene TRBV3-2) to TRBJ2-5; the match to TRBD2 covers 10 bases. Germline values: CDR1 LGHDT, CDR2 YNNKEL (reference sequence). This CDR3 comprises 17 residues. The junction had 9 bases not matched to a gene; V was cut back by 0 bases and J by 5 bases. The CDR3 DNA follows: TGTGCCAGCAGCCAAGATTGGGCTAGCGGGAGATGGGAGACCCAGTACTTC. This encodes CASSQDWASGRWETQYF.

The chain carries TRBV5-1 and TRBJ2-3; 9 nucleotides match TRBD1. Trimming cost V 0 bases and J 3 bases; bases outside gene matches: 2. From germline, CDR1 is SGHRS and CDR2 YFSETQ. The CDR3 loop spans 15 amino acids. The CDR3 DNA sequence: TGCGCCAGCAGCTTGGTCGGGACAGGGACAGATACGCAGTATTTT. Protein product: CASSLVGTGTDTQYF.

The chain is built from TRBV5-6 and TRBJ1-4; 10 nucleotides match TRBD1. Germline CDR1 SGHDT, CDR2 YYEEEE. This CDR3 contains 15 residues. V gave up 4 bases and J gave up 8 bases; unmatched junction bases: 8. The CDR3 loop is CASSKRGTGVEKLFF. DNA of the CDR3: TGTGCCAGCAGCAAACGCGGGACAGGGGTGGAAAAACTGTTTTTT. Variable domain in full (rest from reference TRBV5-6 and TRBJ1-4): DAGVTQSPTHLIKTRGQQVTLRCSPKSGHDTVSWYQQALGQGPQFIFQYYEEEERQRGNFPDRFSGHQFPNYSSELNVNALLLGDSALYLCASSKRGTGVEKLFFGSGTQLSVL.

The chain carries TRBV7-8 and TRBJ2-3, with TRBD2 matching 8 bases. Germline-derived CDR1 and CDR2 are SGHVS and FQNEAQ. The junction had 3 bases not matched to a gene; V was cut back by 0 bases and J by 4 bases. The CDR3 has 15 amino acids. CDR3 sequence (DNA): TGTGCCAGCAGCTTAGCCTTACTAGCGGCAGATACGCAGTATTTT. It yields the protein CASSLALLAADTQYF.

In its sample, this clone was seen once. The chain carries TRBV4-1 and TRBJ1-5; D is ambiguous. This CDR3 contains 14 residues. Germline-derived CDR1 and CDR2 are MGHRA and YSYEKL. The V end lost 0 bases, the J end lost 9 bases, and 12 bases lay between the germline ends. The CDR3 loop is CASSQDLLGGPQHF. CDR3 coding DNA: TGCGCCAGCAGCCAAGATCTCCTGGGCGGGCCCCAGCATTTT.

In its sample, this clone was seen once. This rearrangement joins TRBV15 to TRBJ1-4, with TRBD1 as a possible D gene (6 bases). This CDR3 is 15 amino acids long. Deletions cut 4 bases from V and 12 bases from J, with 21 bases between. Germline lookup yields CDR1 LNHNV and CDR2 YYDKDF (reference sequence). CDR3 sequence: CATSTERTARVELFF. In nucleotides, the CDR3 is TGTGCCACCAGCACTGAAAGGACAGCCCGTGTGGAACTGTTTTTT.

The chain combines TRBV28 with TRBJ1-2; TRBD1 aligns across 10 bases. The CDR3 length is 14 residues. Germline V CDR1 and CDR2: MDHEN, SYDVKM. Trimming removed 3 bases from V and 5 bases from J; junction bases left unmatched: 3. CDR3 residues: CASSFGTGAYGYTF. CDR3 DNA: TGTGCCAGCAGTTTTGGGACAGGGGCTTATGGCTACACCTTC.

The V gene is TRBV14, the J gene TRBJ2-1; D is possibly TRBD1 (5 bases). The CDR3 has 16 amino acids. Germline V gives CDR1 SGHDN, CDR2 FVKESK. Trimming removed 2 bases from V and 0 bases from J, with 11 bases in between. The CDR3 DNA reads TGTGCCAGCAGCCAATTTACAGGACGCTCCTACAATGAGCAGTTCTTC. As protein: CASSQFTGRSYNEQFF. The whole variable domain, remainder taken from reference TRBV14 and TRBJ2-1, is EAGVTQFPSHSVIEKGQTVTLRCDPISGHDNLYWYRRVMGKEIKFLLHFVKESKQDESGMPNNRFLAERTGGTYSTLKVQPAELEDSGVYFCASSQFTGRSYNEQFFGPGTRLTVL.

The genes are TRBV4-1 and TRBJ1-3; no definite D call. CDR3 size: 17 residues. Germline loops: CDR1 MGHRA, CDR2 YSYEKL. Trimming removed 2 bases from V and 0 bases from J, with 14 bases in between. The CDR3 DNA follows: TGCGCCAGCAGCCAAAAGGTCTCGCTATCCTCTGGAAACACCATATATTTT. It specifies CASSQKVSLSSGNTIYF.

This sequence joins TRBV28 and TRBJ1-1; D might be TRBD1 (6 bases). V was pared by 3 bases and J by 2 bases, with 7 bases between. The CDR3 length is 13 residues. CDR1 and CDR2 (germline): MDHEN, SYDVKM. Written as DNA, the CDR3 is TGTGCCAGCAGTTTGGGGGCTAACACTGAAGCTTTCTTT. Translation: CASSLGANTEAFF.

This clone is a singleton in its sample. The rearrangement links TRBV7-7 to TRBJ2-3, with D perhaps matching TRBD1 (6 bases). Germline V gene sequence: CDR1 SSHAT, CDR2 FNYEAQ (reference sequence). Trimming took 5 bases from V and 1 from J, leaving 16 bases between them. The CDR3 spans 16 residues. This chain's CDR3 is CASSLGVAGGTDTQYF. CDR3 coding DNA: TGTGCCAGCAGCCTGGGGGTTGCAGGGGGCACAGATACGCAGTATTTT.

V is TRBV6-6 and J is TRBJ1-4, with 10 bases lining up with TRBD1. Trimming removed 1 base from V and 8 bases from J; junction bases left unmatched: 7. The CDR3 has 16 amino acids. Per germline, CDR1 MNHNY and CDR2 SVGAGI (reference sequence). The CDR3 region is CASSYYPGQGREKLFF. The CDR3 DNA sequence: TGTGCCAGCAGTTACTACCCGGGACAGGGGAGGGAAAAACTGTTTTTT.

This chain links TRBV6-6 with TRBJ1-2; D not certain. The CDR3 has 11 residues. From germline, CDR1 is MNHNY and CDR2 SVGAGI (reference sequence). The germline V and J ends were trimmed by 11 bases and 3 bases, with 10 bases remaining between them. CDR3 in DNA: TGTGCCTGTACGGGAGACTATGGCTACACCTTC. Translated: CACTGDYGYTF.

V gene TRBV2 combines with J gene TRBJ2-7; weak D call: TRBD2 (7 bases). The CDR3 contains 14 residues. The germline V gene encodes CDR1 SNHLY and CDR2 FYNNEI. V was clipped by 11 bases and J by 3 bases, with 20 bases between them. CDR3: CAGGARDKIYEQYF. The CDR3, as DNA: TGTGCCGGGGGGGCCCGGGACAAAATCTACGAGCAGTACTTC.